Each of the 13 T cell receptor beta chains below was sequenced from the same sample in a study of breast tumors, draining lymph nodes, adjacent tissues. Samples came from axillary lymph nodes draining the breast cancer. In TCRdb, the multiplex PCR reads were re-called with MiXCR into one record per CDR3 protein. The data contain approximately 180,000 distinct CDR3 sequences, approximately 33% of them singletons. Sequences were obtained from axillary lymph node tissue. Every receptor here comes from a female donor with breast cancer. Some clones in this sample may be carry-over from other donors' samples.

On this clonotype itself: The junction departs from germline at one end; a sequencing error may be responsible. The CDR3 spells CSSSFRTGNEKLFF. The CDR3 nucleotides read TGTTCCAGCAGCTTCCGGACAGGGAATGAAAAACTGTTTTTT. The chain joins TRBV7-9 to TRBJ1-4, with 8 bases matching TRBD1. This CDR3 spans 14 amino acids. Germline V gives CDR1 SEHNR, CDR2 FQNEAQ (reference sequence).

This clonotype appeared many times. This sequence joins TRBV7-8 and TRBJ2-5; D is unresolved. The CDR3 contains 14 residues. CDR1 and CDR2 (germline): SGHVS, FQNEAQ. Trimming cost V 0 bases and J 2 bases, with 7 bases left between them. In nucleotides, the CDR3 is TGTGCCAGCAGCTTAGCGGTGGGTCAAGAGACCCAGTACTTC. It codes for CASSLAVGQETQYF.

This clonotype showed up many times. This chain links TRBV5-8 with TRBJ2-7; 11 bases align to TRBD1. Looked up from germline, CDR1 is SGHTS and CDR2 is YDEGEE. This CDR3 contains 14 residues. J was trimmed by 5 bases and V by 2 bases; bases with no gene match: 3. The CDR3 here is CASSFRDRGDEQYF. The CDR3, as DNA: TGTGCCAGCAGCTTCCGGGACAGGGGGGACGAGCAGTACTTC. The complete variable domain, with remaining parts taken from reference TRBV5-8 and TRBJ2-7, reads EAGVTQSPTHLIKTRGQQATLRCSPISGHTSVYWYQQALGLGLQFLLWYDEGEERNRGNFPPRFSGRQFPNYSSELNVNALELEDSALYLCASSFRDRGDEQYFGPGTRLTVT.

This chain joins TRBV10-2 and TRBJ2-5; 10 bases match TRBD2. This CDR3 has 13 amino acids. Germline values: CDR1 WSHSY, CDR2 SAAADI. V dropped 11 bases and J dropped 5; count of bases not matched to a gene: 8. DNA for the CDR3: TGCGCCCCCAGCGGGGGGGGAGCGGAGACCCAGTACTTC. The encoded protein is CAPSGGGAETQYF.

This clonotype was observed at least ten times. The CDR3 reads CASSARQGAHNEQFF. As DNA, the CDR3 is TGTGCCAGCAGTGCCAGACAGGGGGCACACAATGAGCAGTTCTTC. The J gene is TRBJ2-1, the V gene TRBV6-1; TRBD1 matches at 10 bases. With V trimmed by 4 bases and J by 5 bases, 5 bases remained unmatched. CDR3 length: 15 amino acids. From germline, CDR1 is MNHNS and CDR2 SASEGT.

This clonotype was detected ten times or more. The chain joins TRBV7-9 to TRBJ2-2, with 11 positions matching TRBD2. There are 15 residues in the CDR3. The V segment lost 5 bases and the J segment 6 bases; nucleotides outside the gene matches: 5. From germline, CDR1 is SEHNR and CDR2 FQNEAQ (reference sequence). CDR3 in amino acids: CASSISGGAPGELFF. CDR3 DNA sequence: TGTGCCAGCAGCATTAGCGGGGGGGCCCCCGGGGAGCTGTTTTTT.

At least ten counts were recorded for this clonotype. The chain recombines TRBV19 with TRBJ2-5; 10 bases agree with TRBD1. V lost 9 bases, J lost 1 base, and 8 bases stayed unmatched. The CDR3 loop spans 15 amino acids. CDR1 is LNHDA and CDR2 is SQIVND in the germline V gene (reference sequence). The CDR3 DNA sequence: TGTGCCAGCCGACAGGGGGCTGGTGGCCAAGAGACCCAGTACTTC. It yields the protein CASRQGAGGQETQYF.

Many counts were recorded for this clonotype. The chain employs TRBV5-6 and TRBJ1-6, with D unclear. Germline V lookup: CDR1 SGHDT, CDR2 YYEEEE. V lost 0 bases and J lost 13, with 8 bases in between. This CDR3 has 12 residues. CDR3 protein: CASSLALEPLHF. In DNA form, the CDR3 reads TGTGCCAGCAGCTTGGCCCTGGAGCCCCTCCACTTT.

This clonotype was seen repeatedly, ten times or more. The chain is built from TRBV4-3 and TRBJ1-4; the D is unclear. CDR1 and CDR2 from the germline V gene are LGHNA and YSLEER. V lost 4 bases and J lost 5, with 17 bases in between. The CDR3 runs to 16 residues. CDR3 sequence (DNA): TGCGCCAGCAGCCGGTCCCGGGGAACCTTGAATGAAAAACTGTTTTTT. It encodes CASSRSRGTLNEKLFF.

This clonotype was seen only once. The J gene is TRBJ2-3, the V gene TRBV10-3; D ambiguous. Germline V CDR1 and CDR2: ENHRY, SYGVKD. This CDR3 is 12 amino acids long. V lost 3 bases, J lost 8 bases, and 9 bases lay in between. The CDR3 bases are TGTGCCATCAGTGACAGCACTGGTACGCAGTATTTT. As protein: CAISDSTGTQYF.

This clonotype was picked up many times. The chain is built from TRBV7-3 and TRBJ2-1; D perhaps matches TRBD2 (6 bases). Germline CDR1 reads SGHTA; CDR2 reads FQGTGA. There are 16 residues in the CDR3. The V and J ends lost 2 bases and 4 bases respectively, with 15 bases between them. In DNA, the CDR3 is TGTGCCAGCAGCTTACCGGGGGACCGGGCGTACAATGAGCAGTTCTTC. This gives the protein CASSLPGDRAYNEQFF.

This clonotype was observed a handful of times. It may be a read error: a sequence one base away is much more abundant. V gene TRBV6-1 combines with J gene TRBJ2-7; tentatively, D is TRBD1 (6 bases). Trimming cost V 5 bases and J 6 bases, with 20 bases left between them. Per germline, CDR1 MNHNS and CDR2 SASEGT. The CDR3 loop spans 15 amino acids. CDR3 region: CASSHRRGRRAEQYF. CDR3 sequence (DNA): TGTGCCAGCAGTCACAGAAGGGGGAGACGGGCCGAGCAGTACTTC.

The chain couples TRBV6-4 to TRBJ2-1, with TRBD2 matching over 8 bases. Germline CDR1 is MRHNA and CDR2 is SNTAGT. The CDR3 has 14 residues. The V segment lost 5 bases and the J segment 7 bases; nucleotides outside the gene matches: 7. CDR3 DNA sequence: TGTGCCAGCAGTCCGGGGGGGACTGCAAATGAGCAGTTCTTC. It codes for CASSPGGTANEQFF.